This T cell receptor beta chain comes out of a study of a mutant IDH1 vaccine in newly diagnosed glioma. Study-level information: Participants attended visit V12, the safety follow-up, at week 35, and then attended visit V13 at week 47. Findings and limits, study-wide: Pseudoprogression looked unconnected to shifts in top peripheral T cell clonotypes. Evidence of vaccine-induced immune responses was documented in 85% to 95% of patients.

Only in-frame clones appear in the TCRdb table, and some are missing; sequencing was by immunoSEQ multiplex PCR. The table shows about 56,000 clones, with roughly nine tenths occurring only once. Per the germline V gene, CDR1 is SNHLY and CDR2 is FYNNEI. This CDR3 has 15 residues. Deletions cut 3 bases from V and 7 bases from J, with 16 bases between. On this clone itself: Its target is unknown.

Time point: week 35, safety follow-up. In the vaccine, a single dose held 300 ug of the mutant IDH1 20-mer peptide, along with topical imiquimod. Astrocytomas that were new, WHO grade 3 or 4, IDH1-mutant and ATRX-lost were present in the donors. The chain is built from TRBV2 and TRBJ1-3; the D is unclear. Material: PBMCs, obtained from a glioma patient whose treatment included an IDH1 peptide vaccine. The sequence was collected from a man in his forties with glioma. The CDR3: CASSDVSRLGNTIYF. CDR3 sequence (DNA): TGTGCCAGCAGTGATGTGTCGAGACTAGGTAACACCATATATTTT.